Presented here are 12 T cell receptor beta chains from one specimen sequenced in a study of blood T cell repertoires in COVID-19. Generated by immunoSEQ multiplex PCR, the TCRdb table keeps only in-frame clones and is missing some. In the table there are around 230,000 clones, roughly 77% of which are singletons. Sequencing was performed on PBMCs or T cells enriched from blood (not recorded which). These receptors came from a man between 40 and 49 years old who had recovered from COVID-19.

The rearrangement uses TRBV3-1 (or the pseudogene TRBV3-2) and TRBJ2-3; 7 bases are a match to TRBD2. The CDR3 consists of 16 residues. With V trimmed by 6 bases and J by 0 bases, 9 bases remained unmatched. Germline values: CDR1 LGHDT, CDR2 YNNKEL (reference sequence). The CDR3 sequence is CASSPSSGLSTDTQYF. CDR3 DNA sequence: TGTGCCAGCAGTCCCTCATCGGGACTAAGCACAGATACGCAGTATTTT.

J is TRBJ2-1 and V is TRBV5-4, with D uncertain. This CDR3 has 15 residues. V lost 1 base and J 0 bases, leaving 8 bases between the germline ends. CDR1 is SGHNT and CDR2 is YYREEE in the germline V gene (reference sequence). As DNA, the CDR3 is TGTGCCAGCAGCTTGATGGCAGACTCCTACAATGAGCAGTTCTTC. It specifies CASSLMADSYNEQFF.

This sequence joins TRBV7-2 and TRBJ2-1; tentative D call: TRBD1 (6 bases). Germline CDR1 and CDR2: SGHTA and FQGNSA. The CDR3 runs to 15 residues. V was clipped by 4 bases and J by 1 base, with 11 bases between them. CDR3 coding DNA: TGTGCCAGCAGCTCACAGGGTGGTTCCTACAATGAGCAGTTCTTC. Protein product: CASSSQGGSYNEQFF. Supplemented by reference TRBV7-2 and TRBJ2-1, the full variable domain reads GAGVSQSPSNKVTEKGKDVELRCDPISGHTALYWYRQSLGQGLEFLIYFQGNSAPDKSGLPSDRFSAERTGGSVSTLTIQRTQQEDSAVYLCASSSQGGSYNEQFFGPGTRLTVL.

V and J are TRBV15 and TRBJ2-3; TRBD2 matches at 7 bases. Germline assignment: CDR1 LNHNV and CDR2 YYDKDF (reference sequence). J lost 1 base, V lost 5 bases, and 12 bases had no gene match. CDR3 size: 17 residues. The CDR3 DNA follows: TGTGCCACCAGCGGGGGGGAACCCCGCGGTGGCACAGATACGCAGTATTTT. Translated, it gives CATSGGEPRGGTDTQYF. Variable domain in full (rest from reference TRBV15 and TRBJ2-3): DAMVIQNPRYQVTQFGKPVTLSCSQTLNHNVMYWYQQKSSQAPKLLFHYYDKDFNNEADTPDNFQSRRPNTSFCFLDIRSPGLGDTAMYLCATSGGEPRGGTDTQYFGPGTRLTVL.

V gene TRBV5-1 combines with J gene TRBJ2-5, with D possibly being TRBD1 (6 bases). The CDR3 covers 13 residues. V was cut by 4 bases and J by 3 bases, with 10 bases left in between. Germline V CDR1 and CDR2: SGHRS, YFSETQ. The CDR3 spells CASSTQGEETQYF. The DNA for the CDR3 is TGCGCCAGCAGCACACAGGGAGAAGAGACCCAGTACTTC.

The CDR3 loop reads CASSLQRVYTF. CDR3 nucleotides: TGTGCCAGCAGCCTCCAGCGGGTCTACACCTTC. The chain joins TRBV3-1 (or the pseudogene TRBV3-2) to TRBJ1-2; no firm D call. The length of the CDR3 is 11 residues. Trimming removed 4 bases at V and 10 bases at J, with 10 bases between. Germline values: CDR1 LGHDT, CDR2 YNNKEL (reference sequence).

This chain uses TRBV7-9 with TRBJ2-7, with D unclear. V lost 3 bases and J 2 bases, leaving 8 bases between the germline ends. Germline V gene sequence: CDR1 SEHNR, CDR2 FQNEAQ (reference sequence). The CDR3 extends over 13 amino acids. This CDR3 reads CASSFGGPYEQYF. The DNA for the CDR3 is TGTGCCAGCAGCTTCGGCGGCCCCTACGAGCAGTACTTC.

The chain joins TRBV9 to TRBJ2-5; D is perhaps TRBD1 (6 bases). Trimming shortened V by 0 bases and J by 1 base, and 13 bases separated the two germline ends. This CDR3 has 16 amino acids. In germline, CDR1 is SGDLS, CDR2 YYNGEE. DNA for the CDR3: TGTGCCAGCAGCGTAGGGGTGGGGGCCCTCCAAGAGACCCAGTACTTC. Translated, it gives CASSVGVGALQETQYF.

The chain carries TRBV12-3 or TRBV12-4 and TRBJ2-3; TRBD2 is a possible D gene (5 bases). This CDR3 is built from 12 residues. V lost 1 base and J lost 10, with 9 bases in between. CDR3 bases: TGTGCCAGCAGTTTAGAGCGGAATGCGCAGTATTTT. Translating it yields CASSLERNAQYF.

The chain recombines TRBV6-5 with TRBJ1-2; 7 nucleotides agree with TRBD1. Germline CDR1 MNHEY, CDR2 SVGAGI. Trimming took 2 bases from V and 1 from J; bases not matched to a gene: 4. This CDR3 region has 15 residues. The CDR3 region has the DNA TGTGCCAGCAGTTACACGGGACAGCTTAACTATGGCTACACCTTC. Translation gives CASSYTGQLNYGYTF.

This chain joins TRBV19 and TRBJ1-2; no reliable D call. Germline V lookup: CDR1 LNHDA, CDR2 SQIVND (reference sequence). CDR3 size: 14 residues. Deletions cut 6 bases from V and 0 bases from J, with 11 bases between. This chain's CDR3 is CASSPGGTNYGYTF. The CDR3 coding sequence is TGTGCCAGTAGCCCTGGAGGGACTAACTATGGCTACACCTTC.

CDR3 DNA: TGCGCCAGCAGCCCGTCGTTTTCGGTAGAGGGCTACACCTTC. Its protein product is CASSPSFSVEGYTF. The rearrangement links TRBV5-1 to TRBJ1-2; D remains unclear. Trimming removed 4 bases at V and 8 bases at J, with 18 bases between. CDR1 is SGHRS and CDR2 is YFSETQ in the germline V gene. The CDR3 sequence is 14 residues long.